The rows below give T cell receptor beta chains drawn from one sample of a study of cytomegalovirus exposure and HLA in healthy donors. Measured with immunoSEQ multiplex PCR; TCRdb has only the in-frame clones, and not every one. This sample has about 280,000 clones, with around 87% found just once. Input material: PBMCs. The receptor set was obtained from a woman between 18 and 30 years old in good health and CMV-seronegative. The CDR3 runs from the conserved cysteine through the conserved F or W. A D gene is named only where the DNA matches it firmly. Some rows mark clone size as missing; the rest say once, few, many or name a class of expanded clone.

d_call j_call v_call clone_size cdr3_aa cdr3_nt
TRBD2 TRBJ2-2 TRBV6-5 once CASSYRAGGPTGELFF TGTGCCAGCAGTTACAGGGCGGGAGGGCCGACCGGGGAGCTGTTTTTT
TRBD1 TRBJ2-5 TRBV19 once CASTPKGTVQETQYF TGTGCCAGTACCCCAAAGGGGACAGTACAAGAGACCCAGTACTTC
. TRBJ2-4 TRBV27 . CASSPYGRAKNIQYF TGTGCCAGCAGTCCGTACGGCAGGGCGAAAAACATTCAGTACTTC
TRBD1 TRBJ1-1 TRBV15 once CATRTGEGNTEAFF TGTGCCACTAGGACAGGGGAGGGTAACACTGAAGCTTTCTTT
. TRBJ2-6 TRBV6-5 . CASSRLVGANVLTF TGTGCCAGCAGTCGACTTGTGGGGGCCAACGTCCTGACTTTC
TRBD1 TRBJ1-1 TRBV10-3 . CAISDGTAEAFF TGTGCCATCAGTGATGGGACAGCTGAAGCTTTCTTT
TRBD1 TRBJ1-1 TRBV30 . CALNRGGNTEAFF TGTGCCCTAAACAGGGGTGGGAACACTGAAGCTTTCTTT
. TRBJ1-1 TRBV7-9 . CASSLVRSITEAFF TGTGCCAGCAGCTTAGTCAGAAGTATCACTGAAGCTTTCTTT
TRBD1 TRBJ2-7 TRBV28 . CASSIGTGAYEQYF TGTGCCAGCAGTATAGGGACAGGGGCCTACGAGCAGTACTTC
. TRBJ2-6 TRBV5-5 . CASSLAPLSGANVLTF TGTGCCAGCAGCTTGGCCCCCCTCTCTGGGGCCAACGTCCTGACTTTC
TRBD1 TRBJ1-5 TRBV6-5 . CASSKEDRGSQPQHF TGTGCCAGCAGTAAAGAGGACAGGGGTAGTCAGCCCCAGCATTTT